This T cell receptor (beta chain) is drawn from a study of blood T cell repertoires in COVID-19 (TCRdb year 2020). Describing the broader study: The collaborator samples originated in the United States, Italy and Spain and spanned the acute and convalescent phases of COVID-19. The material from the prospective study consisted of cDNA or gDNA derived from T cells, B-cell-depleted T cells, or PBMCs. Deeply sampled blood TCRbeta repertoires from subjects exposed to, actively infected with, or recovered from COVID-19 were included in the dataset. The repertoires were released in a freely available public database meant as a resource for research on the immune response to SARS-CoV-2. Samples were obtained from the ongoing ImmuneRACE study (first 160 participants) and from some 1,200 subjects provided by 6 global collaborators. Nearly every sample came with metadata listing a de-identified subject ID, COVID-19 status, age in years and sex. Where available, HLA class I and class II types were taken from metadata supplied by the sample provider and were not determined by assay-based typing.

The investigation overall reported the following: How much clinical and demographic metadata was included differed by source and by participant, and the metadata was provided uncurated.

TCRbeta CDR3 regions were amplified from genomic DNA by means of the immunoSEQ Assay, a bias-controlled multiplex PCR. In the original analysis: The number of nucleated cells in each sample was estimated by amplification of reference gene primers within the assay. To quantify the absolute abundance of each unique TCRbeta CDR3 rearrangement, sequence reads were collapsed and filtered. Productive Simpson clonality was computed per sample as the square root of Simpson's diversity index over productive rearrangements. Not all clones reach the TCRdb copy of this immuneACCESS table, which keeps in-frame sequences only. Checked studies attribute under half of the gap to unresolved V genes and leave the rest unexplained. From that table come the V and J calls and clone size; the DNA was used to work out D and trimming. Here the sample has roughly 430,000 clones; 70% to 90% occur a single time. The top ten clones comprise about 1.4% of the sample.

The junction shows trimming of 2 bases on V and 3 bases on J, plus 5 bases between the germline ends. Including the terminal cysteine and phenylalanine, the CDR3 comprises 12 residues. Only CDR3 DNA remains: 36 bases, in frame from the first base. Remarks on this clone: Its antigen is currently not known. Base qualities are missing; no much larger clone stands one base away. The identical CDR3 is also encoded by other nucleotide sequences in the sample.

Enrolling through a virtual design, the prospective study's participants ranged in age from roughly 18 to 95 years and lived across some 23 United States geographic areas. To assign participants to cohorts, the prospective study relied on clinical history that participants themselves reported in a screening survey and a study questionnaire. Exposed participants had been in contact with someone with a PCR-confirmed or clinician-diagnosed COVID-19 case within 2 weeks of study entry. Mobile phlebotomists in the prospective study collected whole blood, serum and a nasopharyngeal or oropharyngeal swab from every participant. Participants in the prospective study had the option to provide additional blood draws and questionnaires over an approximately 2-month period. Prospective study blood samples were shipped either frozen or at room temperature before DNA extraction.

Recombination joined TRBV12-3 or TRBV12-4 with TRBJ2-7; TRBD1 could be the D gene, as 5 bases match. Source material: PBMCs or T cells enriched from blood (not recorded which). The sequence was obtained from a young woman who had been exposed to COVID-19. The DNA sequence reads TGTGCCAGCAGTTTAAGGGGCTACGAGCAGTACTTC. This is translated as CASSLRGYEQYF.